This TCR beta chain was sequenced in a study of tissue T cells after allogeneic stem cell transplantation. The CDR3 is 15 residues long. CDR1 is SNHLY, CDR2 FYNGKV, per germline (reference sequence). V lost 4 bases and J lost 6; bases outside the gene matches: 6. Generated by immunoSEQ multiplex PCR, the TCRdb table keeps only in-frame clones and is missing some. The sample includes some 3,200 clones, approximately 44% seen only once; the top ten take about a third. Time point: mouse harvest day 14 after allogeneic transplant. Tail vein injection delivered 10^7 T-cell-depleted bone marrow cells and 10^6 splenic CD5+ T cells. Notes on this clone: Germline and genes: mouse. The read halts 1 residue ahead of the CDR3 end, with the missing end drawn from the germline J gene.

The V call is TRBV3, the J call TRBJ2-5; 11 nucleotides match TRBD1. The receptor was isolated from a female BALB/c mouse given C57BL/6 T cells with graft-versus-host disease after an allogeneic hematopoietic cell transplant. Source material: gut tissue. The CDR3 here is CASSSDRGRRDTQYF. The sequenced CDR3 bases are TGTGCCAGCAGCTCGGACAGGGGGCGGAGGGACACCCAGTAC.